This T cell receptor beta chain is from a study of beta chain features in type 1 diabetes. Overall study context: Regarding age, gender and cell yields, patients proved similar to healthy donors. Study findings and constraints: The study found moderately but significantly shorter TCRB CDR3s in all four CD4+ subsets of Type 1 diabetes patients. Sampled from patients, naive, central memory and Treg TCRB repertoires appeared more similar than those sampled from healthy donors. Whether TCRB rearrangement is influenced by HLA type went unresolved here.

Turning to this clone: Its antigen remains unidentified.

V was clipped by 0 bases and J by 5 bases, with 7 bases between them. This CDR3 is 12 amino acids long. Looked up from germline, CDR1 is GTSNPN and CDR2 is SVGIG (reference sequence). The study reverse transcribed the entire isolated RNA, so it sequenced expressed TCRB transcripts. Generated by immunoSEQ multiplex PCR, the TCRdb table keeps only in-frame clones and is missing some. The data contain roughly 250,000 clones, roughly 20% of them singletons. A sort by CD45RO/CCR7/CD25/CD127/CD95/CD27 yielded CD4+ naive, central memory, regulatory and stem cell-like memory cells. The chain couples TRBV30 to TRBJ2-5; no clear D. Sequenced input: naive CD4+ T cells from blood. The sequence derives from a woman aged 40-49 years with type 1 diabetes. CDR3 residues: CAWSVLRETQYF. The CDR3 nucleotides read TGTGCCTGGAGTGTACTAAGGGAGACCCAGTACTTC.